This TCR beta chain originates from a study of T cells in Graves' hyperthyroidism and ophthalmopathy. TCR beta CDR3 sequences were amplified from RNA transcripts. RT-PCR in the first round (using the HTBI primer set) targeted the TCR CDR3. Each CDR3 protein gets one entry after TCRdb re-called the multiplex PCR reads with MiXCR. This table has under 450,000 distinct CDR3 sequences, 15% to 19% appearing once. Between the trimmed V and J ends, which lost 3 bases and 8 bases, there was a span of 11 bases. CDR3 length: 12 amino acids. CDR1 is SGHAT, CDR2 FQNNGV, per germline. Notes on the study in general: Through a model of 13 V-J features, ophthalmopathy was separated from stable hyperthyroidism.

Many counts were recorded for this clonotype. Its matching antigen is unknown. This rearrangement joins TRBV11-2 to TRBJ2-7; D could derive from TRBD1 or TRBD2 (5 bases each). The sequencing input was blood. This TCR was sampled from a woman younger than 35 with Graves' hyperthyroidism. DNA of the CDR3: TGTGCCAGCAGCTTGGGGGAGTTTCAGCAGTACTTC. This sequence encodes CASSLGEFQQYF.